The text below deals with one T cell receptor beta chain. Its antigen is unidentified. With a much larger clone just one base away, this may be a read error. This specimen belongs to a study of tumor and adjacent non-tumor tissue in lung cancer. A modified ARM-PCR protocol with three rounds of nested PCR amplified TCRbeta. MiXCR, applied by TCRdb to the multiplex PCR reads, yields one record per CDR3 protein. Of almost 75,000 distinct CDR3 sequences in the sample, nearly 70% were seen once. V gave up 7 bases and J gave up 1 base; unmatched junction bases: 7. Per germline, CDR1 SGHNT and CDR2 YYREEE (reference sequence). This CDR3 has 16 residues. Study-level findings and limits: Top 100 clones took a larger repertoire share in normal lung. TCR diversity was significantly greater in tumor than normal lung tissue.

The template was RNA from unsorted bulk tissue. The normal lung tissue was taken more than 3 cm from the tumor edge. Sequencing was carried out using distant non-tumor lung tissue. The source of this sequence is a woman aged 50 to 65 with non-small cell lung cancer. The chain is built from TRBV5-4 and TRBJ2-6; TRBD1 matches 8 bases. The CDR3 nucleotides read TGTGCCAGCCGGACAGGGAACTGGTCTGGGGCCAACGTCCTGACTTTC. Translating it yields CASRTGNWSGANVLTF.